Detailed here is one T cell receptor (beta chain). Its antigen is as yet unknown. The entry originates in a study of T cell repertoires in cytomegalovirus infection. Study in general: Through public TCR beta signatures, both CMV infection and matching HLA type were indicated. Whole-study findings and limits: Clonotype analysis showed dominance of the ex vivo response by HLA-C-restricted CMV-specific TCR beta clonotypes. Based on cumulative public TCR beta family frequency, carriers of CMV plus the relevant HLA were identified.

TCRdb reanalysed the reads using MiXCR and keeps one entry per CDR3 protein. Of 150,000 or so distinct CDR3 sequences in the sample, around 22% are singletons; the top ten hold 9.5% to 13%. The V gene lost 5 bases and the J gene lost 10 bases, with 13 bases spanning the gap. Germline V gene sequence: CDR1 KGHDR, CDR2 SFDVKD. This CDR3 contains 12 residues. This TCR came from a human donor in good health (CMV status not recorded). Some clones in this sample may be carry-over from other donors' samples. This rearrangement joins TRBV24-1 to TRBJ1-2, with a tentative D call TRBD1 (6 bases). Sequencing was performed on PBMCs. In nucleotides, the CDR3 is TGTGCCACCAGTGTGGACAGTCTCGACTACACCTTC. Encoded protein: CATSVDSLDYTF.